Presented here are 14 T cell receptor beta chains from one specimen sequenced in a study of cytomegalovirus exposure and HLA in healthy donors (dated by TCRdb to between 2016 and 2019). Library method: the immunoSEQ multiplex PCR assay. The multiplex PCR relied on a mix of 60 forward primers for TCR Vbeta segments and 13 reverse primers for TCR Jbeta segments. TCRdb holds this immuneACCESS table with in-frame rearrangements only. Some clones are missing; in checked studies, unresolved V genes explain under half, and the rest has no known cause. The sample has 200,000 to 300,000 clones on record, around 81% of them singletons. The ten largest clones represent about 8% of the sample. The specimen sequenced was PBMCs. Receptors originate from a woman in her sixties in good health and CMV-seropositive.

V gene TRBV28 combines with J gene TRBJ1-5, with 10 bases matching TRBD1. There are 17 residues in the CDR3. The germline gives CDR1 MDHEN, CDR2 SYDVKM. The V segment lost 6 bases and the J segment 0 bases; nucleotides outside the gene matches: 8. In DNA form, the CDR3 reads TGTGCCAGCAGATGGGACAGGGGAACCTCTAGCAATCAGCCCCAGCATTTT. This sequence encodes CASRWDRGTSSNQPQHF.

This clone was detected a few times. The CDR3 bases are TGCAGCGTCGAATTAGCCTCCGGGACAGCCTCCTACGAGCAGTACTTC. Protein: CSVELASGTASYEQYF. This chain uses TRBV29-1 with TRBJ2-7; 7 bases line up with TRBD1. The trim removed 6 bases at V and 0 bases at J, leaving 14 bases unmatched. Germline CDR1 SQVTM, CDR2 ANQGSEA. The CDR3 spans 16 residues.

The chain recombines TRBV4-2 with TRBJ1-5, with a tentative D call TRBD1 (5 bases). The CDR3 runs to 17 residues. V dropped 1 base and J dropped 6 bases, with 19 bases sitting between them. Germline assignment: CDR1 LGHNA and CDR2 YNFKEQ. The CDR3 loop is CASSQVSGQGGSQPQHF. CDR3 DNA: TGTGCCAGCAGCCAAGTTTCCGGGCAGGGAGGATCTCAGCCCCAGCATTTT.

This rearrangement joins TRBV4-2 to TRBJ1-4; 10 nucleotides line up with TRBD1. CDR1 LGHNA and CDR2 YNFKEQ come from the germline V gene. Germline trimming cut 0 bases from V and 6 bases from J; bases unmatched to any gene: 1. The CDR3 has 15 amino acids. The chain's CDR3 is CASSQDGQGDEKLFF. DNA of the CDR3: TGTGCCAGCAGCCAAGACGGACAGGGGGATGAAAAACTGTTTTTT.

The chain combines TRBV2 with TRBJ2-1; a weak D match, TRBD1 (6 bases). This CDR3 has 15 amino acids. The germline V gene has CDR1 SNHLY and CDR2 FYNNEI. V lost 2 bases and J lost 2, with 10 bases in between. The CDR3 DNA reads TGTGCCAGCAGTGAAAAGGACAGTCCCTACAATGAGCAGTTCTTC. It codes for CASSEKDSPYNEQFF.

This chain connects TRBV19 to TRBJ2-1, with 12 bases aligning to TRBD2. CDR1 and CDR2 (germline): LNHDA, SQIVND (reference sequence). The CDR3 covers 17 residues. The V gene end was trimmed by 5 bases and the J gene end by 5 bases; junction bases not matched to a gene: 10. In nucleotides, the CDR3 is TGTGCCAGTAGTCCCCTAAGACTAGCGGGAGCCAACAATGAGCAGTTCTTC. Translated, it gives CASSPLRLAGANNEQFF.

The chain recombines TRBV6-1 with TRBJ1-2; maybe TRBD1 (6 bases). Germline-derived CDR1 and CDR2 are MNHNS and SASEGT. The CDR3 consists of 16 residues. Deletions cut 0 bases from V and 5 bases from J, with 16 bases between. Here the CDR3 DNA reads TGTGCCAGCAGTGAAGCGCCAAGGGGGGGATATTATGGCTACACCTTC. The encoded protein is CASSEAPRGGYYGYTF.

V gene TRBV27 combines with J gene TRBJ2-5; D is unclear. The CDR3 is made up of 11 amino acids. Germline loops: CDR1 MNHEY, CDR2 SMNVEV (reference sequence). Trimming removed 3 bases from V and 3 bases from J, with 2 bases in between. The CDR3, as DNA: TGTGCCAGCAGTTTCGAAGAGACCCAGTACTTC. It is translated as CASSFEETQYF.

The chain carries TRBV2 and TRBJ2-1; maybe TRBD2 (5 bases). The germline V gene encodes CDR1 SNHLY and CDR2 FYNNEI. Trimming shortened V by 6 bases and J by 10 bases, and 19 bases separated the two germline ends. The CDR3 length is 14 residues. Written as DNA, the CDR3 is TGTGCCAGCAGGGAGGAAGTACTGGTAGGAGAGCAGTTCTTC. Residues: CASREEVLVGEQFF.

This rearrangement joins TRBV5-1 to TRBJ2-1; 12 bases line up with TRBD2. Germline-derived CDR1 and CDR2 are SGHRS and YFSETQ. J gave up 7 bases and V 4 bases, and 9 bases lay outside the gene matches. CDR3 length equals 16 residues. The CDR3 sequence is CASSALLAGGGNEQFF. The CDR3 DNA reads as TGCGCCAGCAGCGCACTACTAGCGGGAGGCGGAAATGAGCAGTTCTTC.

This chain joins TRBV5-1 and TRBJ2-5; D is perhaps TRBD2 (6 bases). The CDR3 consists of 14 residues. V lost 0 bases to trimming and J lost 5 bases, with 11 bases between them. Germline V gene data show CDR1 as SGHRS and CDR2 as YFSETQ. CDR3 bases: TGCGCCAGCAGCTTGGCCCTGGGGGGTGAGACCCAGTACTTC. This sequence encodes CASSLALGGETQYF.

The chain has TRBV9 and TRBJ2-7, with D possibly TRBD2 on 6 matching bases. V lost 0 bases to trimming and J lost 7 bases, with 11 bases between them. Germline V gene sequence: CDR1 SGDLS, CDR2 YYNGEE. This CDR3 has 13 residues. DNA of the CDR3: TGTGCCAGCAGCGTAGTGGCGGGATCGGAGCAGTACTTC. Protein sequence: CASSVVAGSEQYF.

The genes are TRBV5-5 and TRBJ2-7; a possible D gene is TRBD2 (5 bases). V lost 0 bases and J 4 bases, leaving 14 bases between the germline ends. Germline CDR1 is SGHKS and CDR2 is YYEKEE (reference sequence). The CDR3 sequence is 15 residues long. The CDR3 nucleotides read TGTGCCAGCAGCTTGGCTCCCCCGGGGTGGTACGAGCAGTACTTC. Translating it yields CASSLAPPGWYEQYF.

As regards this clone: Other nucleotide sequences from this sample produce the same CDR3. The chain couples TRBV4-1 to TRBJ2-3; 14 bases match TRBD2. CDR3 length: 15 residues. Germline lookup yields CDR1 MGHRA and CDR2 YSYEKL. The trim removed 1 base at V and 6 bases at J, leaving 0 bases unmatched. CDR3 sequence: CASSQGLAGGDTQYF. The CDR3 coding sequence is TGCGCCAGCAGCCAAGGACTAGCGGGAGGGGATACGCAGTATTTT.